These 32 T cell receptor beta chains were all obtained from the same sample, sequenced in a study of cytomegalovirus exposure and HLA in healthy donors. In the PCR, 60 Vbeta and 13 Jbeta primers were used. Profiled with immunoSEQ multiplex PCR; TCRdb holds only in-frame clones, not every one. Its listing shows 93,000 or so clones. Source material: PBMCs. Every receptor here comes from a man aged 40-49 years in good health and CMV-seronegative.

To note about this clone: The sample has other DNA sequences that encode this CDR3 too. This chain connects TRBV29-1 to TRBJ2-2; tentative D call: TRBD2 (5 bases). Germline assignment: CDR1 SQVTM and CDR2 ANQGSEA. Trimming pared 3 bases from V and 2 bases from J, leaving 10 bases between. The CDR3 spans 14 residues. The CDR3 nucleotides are TGCAGCGTTGACCTAGGAGGAAACACCGGGGAGCTGTTTTTT. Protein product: CSVDLGGNTGELFF.

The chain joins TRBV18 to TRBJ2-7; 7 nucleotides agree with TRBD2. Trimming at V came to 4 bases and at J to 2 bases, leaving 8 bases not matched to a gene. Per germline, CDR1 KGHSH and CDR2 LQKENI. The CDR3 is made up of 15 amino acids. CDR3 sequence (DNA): TGTGCCAGCTCACTAGCCGGACTAGTTCCCTACGAGCAGTACTTC. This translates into CASSLAGLVPYEQYF.

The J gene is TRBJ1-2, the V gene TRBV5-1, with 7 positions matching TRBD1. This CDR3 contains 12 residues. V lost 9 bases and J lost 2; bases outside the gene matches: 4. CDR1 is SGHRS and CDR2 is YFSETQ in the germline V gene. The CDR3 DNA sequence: TGCGCCACCAGGGGGGGGAACTATGGCTACACCTTC. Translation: CATRGGNYGYTF.

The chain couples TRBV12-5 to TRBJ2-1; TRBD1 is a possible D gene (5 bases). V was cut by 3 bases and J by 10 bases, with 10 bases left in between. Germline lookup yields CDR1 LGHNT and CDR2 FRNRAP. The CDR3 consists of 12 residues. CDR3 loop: CASGFSGREQFF. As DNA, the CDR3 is TGTGCTAGTGGTTTTTCAGGGCGCGAGCAGTTCTTC.

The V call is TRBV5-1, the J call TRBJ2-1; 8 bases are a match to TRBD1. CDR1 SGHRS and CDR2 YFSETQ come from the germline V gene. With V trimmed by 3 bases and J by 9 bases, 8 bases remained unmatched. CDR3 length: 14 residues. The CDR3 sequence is CASSSRGPGIEQFF. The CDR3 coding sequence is TGCGCCAGCAGCTCCAGGGGGCCGGGAATTGAGCAGTTCTTC.

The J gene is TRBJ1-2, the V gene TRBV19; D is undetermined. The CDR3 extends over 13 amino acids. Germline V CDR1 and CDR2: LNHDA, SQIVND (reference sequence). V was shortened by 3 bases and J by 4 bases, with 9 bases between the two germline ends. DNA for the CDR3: TGTGCCAGTAGTATCGGTACCGTCTATGGCTACACCTTC. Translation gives CASSIGTVYGYTF.

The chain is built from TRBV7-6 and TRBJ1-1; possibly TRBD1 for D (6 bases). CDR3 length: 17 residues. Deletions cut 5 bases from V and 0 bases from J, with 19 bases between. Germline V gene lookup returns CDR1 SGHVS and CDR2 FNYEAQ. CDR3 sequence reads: CASSPRLQGVMNTEAFF. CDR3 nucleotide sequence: TGTGCCAGCAGCCCCCGGTTACAGGGAGTTATGAACACTGAAGCTTTCTTT.

The CDR3 region has the DNA TGTGCCAGCATCCCACAGGGGGTCCCCTCCTACGAGCAGTACTTC. This translates into CASIPQGVPSYEQYF. V gene TRBV28 combines with J gene TRBJ2-7; TRBD1 aligns across 8 bases. The CDR3 consists of 15 residues. Germline V lookup: CDR1 MDHEN, CDR2 SYDVKM. V lost 7 bases to trimming and J lost 0 bases; unmatched junction nucleotides: 8.

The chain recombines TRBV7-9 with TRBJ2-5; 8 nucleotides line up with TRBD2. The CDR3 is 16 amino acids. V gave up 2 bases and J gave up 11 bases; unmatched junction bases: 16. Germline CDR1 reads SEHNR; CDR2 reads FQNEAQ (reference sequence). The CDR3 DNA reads TGTGCCAGCAGCTTATCAGGACTAGCTGTGGAAGAGGAGCAGTACTTC. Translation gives CASSLSGLAVEEEQYF.

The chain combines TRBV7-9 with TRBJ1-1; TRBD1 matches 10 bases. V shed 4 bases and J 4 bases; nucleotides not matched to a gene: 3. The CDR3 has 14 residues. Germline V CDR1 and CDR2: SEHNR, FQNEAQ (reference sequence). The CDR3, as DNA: TGTGCCAGCAGCTCCGGGACAGGGGTCACTGAAGCTTTCTTT. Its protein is CASSSGTGVTEAFF.

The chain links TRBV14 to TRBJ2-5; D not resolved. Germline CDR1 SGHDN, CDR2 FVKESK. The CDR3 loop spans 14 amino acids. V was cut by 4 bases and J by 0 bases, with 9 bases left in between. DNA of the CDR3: TGTGCCAGCAGCCCTCCCTTGTACCAAGAGACCCAGTACTTC. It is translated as CASSPPLYQETQYF.

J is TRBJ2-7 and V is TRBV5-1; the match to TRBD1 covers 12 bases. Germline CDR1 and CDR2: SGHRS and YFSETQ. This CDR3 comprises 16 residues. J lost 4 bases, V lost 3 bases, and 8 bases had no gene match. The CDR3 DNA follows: TGCGCCAGCAGCTCCCCCCCGGGACAGGGGGCATACGAGCAGTACTTC. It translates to CASSSPPGQGAYEQYF.

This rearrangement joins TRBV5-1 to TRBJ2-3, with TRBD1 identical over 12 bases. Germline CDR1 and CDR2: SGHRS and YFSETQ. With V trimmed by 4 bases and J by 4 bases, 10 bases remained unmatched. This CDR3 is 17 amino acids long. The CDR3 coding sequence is TGCGCCAGCAGCCGAGGGACAGGGGGCGGAACGGCAGATACGCAGTATTTT. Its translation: CASSRGTGGGTADTQYF. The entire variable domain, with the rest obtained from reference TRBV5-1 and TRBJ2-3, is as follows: KAGVTQTPRYLIKTRGQQVTLSCSPISGHRSVSWYQQTPGQGLQFLFEYFSETQRNKGNFPGRFSGRQFSNSRSEMNVSTLELGDSALYLCASSRGTGGGTADTQYFGPGTRLTVL.

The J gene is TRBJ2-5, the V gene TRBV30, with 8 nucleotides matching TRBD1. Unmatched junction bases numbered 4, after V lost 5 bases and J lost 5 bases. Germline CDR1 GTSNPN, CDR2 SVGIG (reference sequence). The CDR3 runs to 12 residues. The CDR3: CAWEQGVETQYF. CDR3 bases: TGTGCCTGGGAACAGGGGGTTGAGACCCAGTACTTC.

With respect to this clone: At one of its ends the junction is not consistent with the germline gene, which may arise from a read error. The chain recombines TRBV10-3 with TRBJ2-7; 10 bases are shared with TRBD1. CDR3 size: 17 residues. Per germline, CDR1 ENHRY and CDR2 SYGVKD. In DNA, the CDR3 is TGTGCCATCAGCGAGTCGCTGGGACAGGGGAACTCCTACGAGCAGTACTTC. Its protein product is CAISESLGQGNSYEQYF.

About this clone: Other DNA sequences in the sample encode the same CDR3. The CDR3, as DNA: TGTGCCAGCAGCCCCACAGGGGTGATCTCCTACGAGCAGTACTTC. Protein product: CASSPTGVISYEQYF. This chain uses TRBV9 with TRBJ2-7, with 7 nucleotides matching TRBD1. In germline, CDR1 is SGDLS, CDR2 YYNGEE. The junction had 7 bases not matched to a gene; V was cut back by 4 bases and J by 0 bases. The CDR3 is 15 amino acids.

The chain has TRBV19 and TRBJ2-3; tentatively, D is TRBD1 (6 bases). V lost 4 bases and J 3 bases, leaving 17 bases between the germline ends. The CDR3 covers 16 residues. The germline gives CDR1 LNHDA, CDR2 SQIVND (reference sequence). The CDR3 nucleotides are TGTGCCAGTAGTACCACTCCCAGGGGTTGGACAGATACGCAGTATTTT. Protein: CASSTTPRGWTDTQYF.

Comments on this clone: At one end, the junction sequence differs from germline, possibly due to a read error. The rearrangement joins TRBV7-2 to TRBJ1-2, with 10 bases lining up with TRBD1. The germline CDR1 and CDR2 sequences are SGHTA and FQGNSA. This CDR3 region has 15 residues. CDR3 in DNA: TGTGCCAGCAGCACAGGACAGGGGGATACTTATGGTTACACCTTC. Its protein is CASSTGQGDTYGYTF.

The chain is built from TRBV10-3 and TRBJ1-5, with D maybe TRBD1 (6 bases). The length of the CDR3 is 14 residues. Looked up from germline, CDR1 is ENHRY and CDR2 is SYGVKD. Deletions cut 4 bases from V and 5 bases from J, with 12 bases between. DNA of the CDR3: TGTGCCATCAGTGGACAGGCGGGGGATCAGCCCCAGCATTTT. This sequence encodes CAISGQAGDQPQHF.

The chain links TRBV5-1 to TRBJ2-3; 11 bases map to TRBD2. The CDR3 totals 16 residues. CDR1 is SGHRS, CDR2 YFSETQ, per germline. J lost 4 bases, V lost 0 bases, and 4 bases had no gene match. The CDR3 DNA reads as TGCGCCAGCAGCTTGGCACTAGCGGGAGTTGCAGATACGCAGTATTTT. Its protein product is CASSLALAGVADTQYF.

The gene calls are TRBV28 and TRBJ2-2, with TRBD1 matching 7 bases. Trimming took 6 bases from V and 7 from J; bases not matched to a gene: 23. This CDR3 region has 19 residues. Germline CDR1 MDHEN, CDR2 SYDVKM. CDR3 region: CASSVPKFYRGPKDGELFF. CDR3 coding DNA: TGTGCCAGCAGCGTTCCCAAGTTTTACAGGGGTCCCAAGGACGGGGAGCTGTTTTTT.

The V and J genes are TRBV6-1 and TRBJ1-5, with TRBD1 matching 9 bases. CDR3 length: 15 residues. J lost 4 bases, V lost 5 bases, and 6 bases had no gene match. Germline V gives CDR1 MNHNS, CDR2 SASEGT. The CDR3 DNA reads TGTGCCAGCAGTTTGGGACAGGGCTCTAATCAGCCCCAGCATTTT. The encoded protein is CASSLGQGSNQPQHF.

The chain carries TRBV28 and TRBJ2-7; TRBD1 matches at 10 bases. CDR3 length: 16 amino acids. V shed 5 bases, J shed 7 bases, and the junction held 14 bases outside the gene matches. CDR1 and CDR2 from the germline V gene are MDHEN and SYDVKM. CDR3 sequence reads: CASSAPGDRGSIEQYF. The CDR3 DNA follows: TGTGCCAGCAGTGCTCCCGGGGACAGGGGATCTATTGAGCAGTACTTC.

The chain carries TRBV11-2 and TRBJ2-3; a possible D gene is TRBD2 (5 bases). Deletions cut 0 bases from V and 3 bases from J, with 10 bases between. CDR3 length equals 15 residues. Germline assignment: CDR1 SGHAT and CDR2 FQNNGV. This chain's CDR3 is CASSLDGGGTDTQYF. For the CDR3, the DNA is TGTGCCAGCAGCTTAGATGGAGGTGGGACAGATACGCAGTATTTT.

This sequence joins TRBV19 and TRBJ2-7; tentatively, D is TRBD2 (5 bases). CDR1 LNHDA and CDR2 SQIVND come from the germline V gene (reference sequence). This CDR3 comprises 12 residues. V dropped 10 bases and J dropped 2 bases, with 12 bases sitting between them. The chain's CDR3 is CATRDDAYEQYF. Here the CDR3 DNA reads TGTGCCACCCGGGATGACGCCTACGAGCAGTACTTC.

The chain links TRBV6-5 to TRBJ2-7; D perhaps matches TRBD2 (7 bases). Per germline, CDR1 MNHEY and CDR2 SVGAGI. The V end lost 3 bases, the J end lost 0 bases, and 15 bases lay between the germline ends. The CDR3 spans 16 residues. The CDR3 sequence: CASSYSAGASSYEQYF. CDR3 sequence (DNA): TGTGCCAGCAGTTATTCGGCGGGGGCGAGCTCCTACGAGCAGTACTTC.

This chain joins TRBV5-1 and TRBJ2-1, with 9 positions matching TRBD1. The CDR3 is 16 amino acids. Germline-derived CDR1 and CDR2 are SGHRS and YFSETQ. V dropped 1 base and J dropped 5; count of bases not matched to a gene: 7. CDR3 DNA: TGCGCCAGCAGCTTGAGAGGGACAGGGTATGACAATGAGCAGTTCTTC. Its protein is CASSLRGTGYDNEQFF.

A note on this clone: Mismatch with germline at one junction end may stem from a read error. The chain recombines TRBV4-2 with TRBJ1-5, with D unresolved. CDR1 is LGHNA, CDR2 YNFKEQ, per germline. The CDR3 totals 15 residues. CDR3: CASNQDWESNQPQHF. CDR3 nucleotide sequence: TGTGCCAGCAACCAAGACTGGGAGAGCAATCAGCCCCAGCATTTT.

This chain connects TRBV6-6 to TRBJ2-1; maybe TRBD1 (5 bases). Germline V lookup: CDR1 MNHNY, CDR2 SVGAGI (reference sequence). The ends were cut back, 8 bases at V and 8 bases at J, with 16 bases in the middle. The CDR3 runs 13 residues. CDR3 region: CASFPGMGDEQFF. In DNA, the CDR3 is TGTGCCAGCTTTCCAGGGATGGGCGATGAGCAGTTCTTC.

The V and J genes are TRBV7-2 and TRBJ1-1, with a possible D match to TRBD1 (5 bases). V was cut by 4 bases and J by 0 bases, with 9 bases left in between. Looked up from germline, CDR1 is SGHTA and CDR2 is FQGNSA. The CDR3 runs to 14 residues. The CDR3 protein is CASSSGMVNTEAFF. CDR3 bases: TGTGCCAGCAGCTCAGGGATGGTGAACACTGAAGCTTTCTTT. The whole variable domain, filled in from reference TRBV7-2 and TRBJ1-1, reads GAGVSQSPSNKVTEKGKDVELRCDPISGHTALYWYRQSLGQGLEFLIYFQGNSAPDKSGLPSDRFSAERTGGSVSTLTIQRTQQEDSAVYLCASSSGMVNTEAFFGQGTRLTVV.

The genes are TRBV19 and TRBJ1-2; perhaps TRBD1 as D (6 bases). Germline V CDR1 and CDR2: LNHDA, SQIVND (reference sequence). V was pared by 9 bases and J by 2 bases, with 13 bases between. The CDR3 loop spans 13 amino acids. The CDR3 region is CASRQDLNYGYTF. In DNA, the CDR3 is TGTGCCAGCCGACAGGATCTCAACTATGGCTACACCTTC.

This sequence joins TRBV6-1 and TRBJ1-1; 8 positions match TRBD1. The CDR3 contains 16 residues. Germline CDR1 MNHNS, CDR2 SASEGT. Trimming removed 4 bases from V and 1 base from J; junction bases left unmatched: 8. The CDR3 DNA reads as TGTGCCAGCAGTGCTCTTCAGGGGGCAGGGAACACTGAAGCTTTCTTT. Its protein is CASSALQGAGNTEAFF.